Sequencing of this T cell receptor (beta chain) was carried out in a study of shared clonotypes between healthy human individuals. Whole-study context: For every donor, three CD4 naive, three CD4 memory, two CD8 naive and one CD8 memory plates were used. Study findings and constraints: All-four-donor shared clonotypes had higher generation probabilities than non-shared clonotypes did. Estimated richness was generally greater in naive than memory subsets. Blood was the sole source, and tissue repertoires probably differ.

TCRdb's table, derived via immunoSEQ multiplex PCR, lists solely in-frame clones and lacks some. The repertoire consists of under 2.5 million clones, with just under 95% occurring once and the leading ten covering 0.37%. Germline-derived CDR1 and CDR2 are SGHRS and YFSETQ. The V end was cut by 0 bases, the J end by 5 bases, with 26 bases between. CDR3 length equals 20 residues. As regards this clone: The target antigen is unknown.

The receptor comes from a man between 18 and 35 years old in good health. Some clones in this sample may be carry-over from other donors' samples. The sequenced material came from naive CD4+ T cells from PBMCs. Regarding subset: CD45RA+ positively selected. The chain uses TRBV5-1 and TRBJ2-2, with D maybe TRBD2 (6 bases). The DNA for the CDR3 is TGCGCCAGCAGCTTGGCCACGTTAGCGGAAGCCCGGGGTGGGACCGGGGAGCTGTTTTTT. It encodes CASSLATLAEARGGTGELFF. Variable domain in full (rest from reference TRBV5-1 and TRBJ2-2): KAGVTQTPRYLIKTRGQQVTLSCSPISGHRSVSWYQQTPGQGLQFLFEYFSETQRNKGNFPGRFSGRQFSNSRSEMNVSTLELGDSALYLCASSLATLAEARGGTGELFFGEGSRLTVL.